These T cell receptor beta chains were read from a single sample in a study of metastatic and nonmetastatic thyroid tumors. TCRdb recomputed clones from the PCR reads via MiXCR. The table shows 9,000 to 13,000 clones, with about 25% occurring only once. Sequenced input: tumor tissue. These TCRs come from a female donor with papillary thyroid cancer or a benign thyroid nodule (not recorded which). Some clones in this sample may be carry-over from other donors' samples. The CDR3 runs from the conserved cysteine through the conserved F or W. Each record gives: clone size, D gene, V gene, J gene, CDR3 DNA, CDR3 protein. D genes are given only for firm matches. The listing skips clone size in some rows; elsewhere it reads once, few, many or a size class.

size: -; D: -; V: TRBV7-2; J: TRBJ1-1; DNA: TGTGCCAGCAGCTTGTCAGTCGAGAACACTGAAGCTTTCTTT; CDR3: CASSLSVENTEAFF
size: medium-sized; D: -; V: TRBV19; J: TRBJ1-2; DNA: TGTGCCAGTAGTATACGGGACCCGCCTTATGGCTACACCTTC; CDR3: CASSIRDPPYGYTF
size: -; D: -; V: TRBV20-1; J: TRBJ2-7; DNA: TGCAGTGCTAGAGAGGCTAGCCTCCTGGACGAGCAGTACTTC; CDR3: CSAREASLLDEQYF
size: once; D: TRBD1; V: TRBV20-1; J: TRBJ2-2; DNA: TGCAGTGCTAGAGGGACAGGGGACGCCCCCGGGGAGCTGTTTTTT; CDR3: CSARGTGDAPGELFF
size: medium-sized; D: -; V: TRBV19; J: TRBJ2-7; DNA: TGTGCCAGTAGTACCTCCGACGGGTGGGGCTCCGAGCAGTACTTC; CDR3: CASSTSDGWGSEQYF
size: medium-sized; D: -; V: TRBV7-2; J: TRBJ2-7; DNA: TGTGCCAGCAGCTTAGGGCAGGTCTCCTACGAGCAGTACTTC; CDR3: CASSLGQVSYEQYF
size: -; D: TRBD2; V: TRBV7-3; J: TRBJ2-5; DNA: TGTGCCAGCAGCCCTAGCGGGGAACAAGAGACCCAGTACTTC; CDR3: CASSPSGEQETQYF
size: few; D: -; V: TRBV19; J: TRBJ1-6; DNA: TGTGCCAGTAGTAGGCAGACGCCCAATTCACCCCTCCACTTT; CDR3: CASSRQTPNSPLHF
size: medium-sized; D: TRBD2; V: TRBV7-8; J: TRBJ2-2; DNA: TGTGCCAGCAGCTTACCTAGCGGGGTGAATATCGCCGGGGAGCTGTTTTTT; CDR3: CASSLPSGVNIAGELFF
size: -; D: -; V: TRBV2; J: TRBJ1-2; DNA: TGTGCCAGCAGTGAAGGGTACGACAATAACTTTGTTGACTATGGCTACACCTTC; CDR3: CASSEGYDNNFVDYGYTF
size: few; D: -; V: TRBV19; J: TRBJ2-7; DNA: TGTGCCAGTAGTACCAGGAAAGGTACCTACGAGCAGTACTTC; CDR3: CASSTRKGTYEQYF
size: -; D: -; V: TRBV6-2/TRBV6-3; J: TRBJ1-6; DNA: TGTGCCAGCAGTTACGGTGGTAGTAATTCACCCCTCCACTTT; CDR3: CASSYGGSNSPLHF
size: -; D: TRBD1; V: TRBV7-4; J: TRBJ1-5; DNA: TGTGCCAGCAGCGCGACATACAGGGGGACCGGTCAGCCCCAGCATTTT; CDR3: CASSATYRGTGQPQHF
size: -; D: -; V: TRBV6-6; J: TRBJ1-6; DNA: TGTGCCAGCAGTTACTCGAGGGGCTCCTATAATTCACCCCTCCACTTT; CDR3: CASSYSRGSYNSPLHF
size: -; D: -; V: TRBV10-3; J: TRBJ1-2; DNA: TGTGCCATCAGTGAGTCAGCAGGGGCAAGCGGCTACACCTTC; CDR3: CAISESAGASGYTF
size: -; D: -; V: TRBV28; J: TRBJ2-3; DNA: TGTGCCAGCTGTACCAGAGGGAGTTTTAGCACAGATACGCAGTATTTT; CDR3: CASCTRGSFSTDTQYF
size: few; D: TRBD1; V: TRBV12-3/TRBV12-4; J: TRBJ2-5; DNA: TGTGCCAGCTCTGAACGTAGAGGGCAGGGGGCAAAAGAGACCCAGTACTTC; CDR3: CASSERRGQGAKETQYF
size: medium-sized; D: -; V: TRBV7-3; J: TRBJ2-3; DNA: TGTGCCAGCAGCTTATCAGGAAGGGAAGATACGCAGTATTTT; CDR3: CASSLSGREDTQYF
size: -; D: -; V: TRBV20-1; J: TRBJ1-4; DNA: TGCAGTGCTATACCGGGAACTAAGGTCGAAAAACTGTTTTTT; CDR3: CSAIPGTKVEKLFF
size: medium-sized; D: -; V: TRBV6-8; J: TRBJ1-3; DNA: TGTGCCAGCAGTTACGAAGATATCTCTGGAAACACCATATATTTT; CDR3: CASSYEDISGNTIYF
size: medium-sized; D: -; V: TRBV2; J: TRBJ2-1; DNA: TGTGCCAGCAGTGATGGGGGAACCTACAATGAGCAGTTCTTC; CDR3: CASSDGGTYNEQFF
size: few; D: -; V: TRBV12-3/TRBV12-4; J: TRBJ2-7; DNA: TGTGCCAGCAGGAAAACGTCCACCTACGAGCAGTACTTC; CDR3: CASRKTSTYEQYF
size: -; D: -; V: TRBV28; J: TRBJ1-1; DNA: TGTGCCAGCAGCACCCCGTTGACCCGGGACACTGAAGCTTTCTTT; CDR3: CASSTPLTRDTEAFF
size: many; D: -; V: TRBV5-4; J: TRBJ2-3; DNA: TGTGCCAGCAGCTTGTCCAACACCGTGGCAGATACGCAGTATTTT; CDR3: CASSLSNTVADTQYF
size: few; D: TRBD2; V: TRBV6-1; J: TRBJ2-1; DNA: TGTGCCAGTAGCGGGAGGATCTACAATGAGCAGTTCTTC; CDR3: CASSGRIYNEQFF
size: -; D: TRBD1; V: TRBV7-6; J: TRBJ2-7; DNA: TGTGCCAGCAGCCCGAGGACAGGGGGAAGCTCCTACGAGCAGTACTTC; CDR3: CASSPRTGGSSYEQYF
size: few; D: -; V: TRBV6-5; J: TRBJ1-2; DNA: TGTGCCAGCAGTTACTCGATGGGGGCTCCAGGCTATGGCTACACCTTC; CDR3: CASSYSMGAPGYGYTF
size: few; D: -; V: TRBV19; J: TRBJ2-1; DNA: TGTGCCAGTAGGGAACTAGCGCAGGGGGGTGAGCAGTTCTTC; CDR3: CASRELAQGGEQFF
size: medium-sized; D: TRBD1; V: TRBV19; J: TRBJ2-5; DNA: TGTGCCAGTAGTCACAGGACAGGTCAAGAGACCCAGTACTTC; CDR3: CASSHRTGQETQYF
size: many; D: TRBD1; V: TRBV5-6; J: TRBJ2-3; DNA: TGTGCCAGCATTCCGGGACAGGGGAGGACAGATACGCAGTATTTT; CDR3: CASIPGQGRTDTQYF
size: -; D: -; V: TRBV20-1; J: TRBJ2-2; DNA: TGCAGTGCTAGGCTGGTCACCGGGGAGCTGTTTTTT; CDR3: CSARLVTGELFF
size: many; D: TRBD2; V: TRBV28; J: TRBJ2-3; DNA: TGTGCCAGCAGTTTAGAATGGCTAGCGGGAGGGACAGATACGCAGTATTTT; CDR3: CASSLEWLAGGTDTQYF
size: few; D: TRBD2; V: TRBV12-3/TRBV12-4; J: TRBJ2-1; DNA: TGTGCCAGCAGTGGCGGGGTAGCGGGAGTCAATGAGCAGTTCTTC; CDR3: CASSGGVAGVNEQFF
size: medium-sized; D: -; V: TRBV7-9; J: TRBJ2-3; DNA: TGTGCCAGCAGCTTTTCGACAGATACGCAGTATTTT; CDR3: CASSFSTDTQYF
size: -; D: -; V: TRBV11-2; J: TRBJ2-7; DNA: TGTGCCAGCAGCTTAGATCCCGGAGGGGACCTAGGTCGGGAGCAGTACTTC; CDR3: CASSLDPGGDLGREQYF
size: -; D: TRBD1; V: TRBV4-1; J: TRBJ1-2; DNA: TGCGCCAGCAGCAAACAGGGGGCCACTAACTATGGCTACACCTTC; CDR3: CASSKQGATNYGYTF
size: -; D: -; V: TRBV30; J: TRBJ1-2; DNA: TGTGCCTGGAGTGTACGGGACTGGGGCTACACCTTC; CDR3: CAWSVRDWGYTF
size: -; D: TRBD1; V: TRBV5-1; J: TRBJ1-2; DNA: TGCGCCAGCAGCACTTGGACAGGGGGCCAGAACTATGGCTACACCTTC; CDR3: CASSTWTGGQNYGYTF
size: -; D: -; V: TRBV7-2; J: TRBJ1-2; DNA: TGTGCCAGCAGCCCCGCAGGGGCGGGATATGGCTACACCTTC; CDR3: CASSPAGAGYGYTF